The 29 T cell receptor beta chains in this list originate from one sample, sequenced in a study of Ad26.COV2.S vaccination and SARS-CoV-2 variants. Treatment here: about 20 received Ad26.COV2.S at low or high dose, single or two shots; a few received placebo; per-sample allocation not given. Vaccine and placebo recipients were sampled on day 63 after the first injection. Produced via immunoSEQ multiplex PCR; TCRdb's table is partial and in-frame only. The sample contains hundreds of thousands of clones, less than 90% of which appear only once. Sequencing used peripheral blood, obtained in a trial of Ad26.COV2.S vaccine versus placebo. The receptors originated from a person between 18 and 65 years old who received the Ad26.COV2.S COVID-19 vaccine or a placebo.

This chain connects TRBV3-1 (or the pseudogene TRBV3-2) to TRBJ2-1; possibly TRBD1 or TRBD2 for D (5 bases each). The CDR3 sequence is 16 residues long. V gave up 4 bases and J gave up 7 bases, with 20 bases separating them. Germline V lookup: CDR1 LGHDT, CDR2 YNNKEL (reference sequence). CDR3 coding DNA: TGTGCCAGCAGCCTCATAGGGACCATCCTACTGAATGAGCAGTTCTTC. Protein sequence: CASSLIGTILLNEQFF.

The chain combines TRBV6-6 with TRBJ2-1; 11 positions match TRBD2. This CDR3 has 14 residues. CDR1 is MNHNY and CDR2 is SVGAGI in the germline V gene (reference sequence). V gave up 6 bases and J gave up 7 bases; unmatched junction bases: 5. CDR3 in amino acids: CASSLAGGWNEQFF. The CDR3 DNA reads TGTGCCAGCAGCTTAGCGGGAGGGTGGAATGAGCAGTTCTTC.

This chain joins TRBV6-5 and TRBJ1-2, with D possibly TRBD1 on 6 matching bases. The CDR3 length is 12 residues. In germline, CDR1 is MNHEY, CDR2 SVGAGI. V lost 4 bases and J lost 8, with 11 bases in between. This CDR3 reads CASSSDRPGYTF. The CDR3, as DNA: TGTGCCAGCAGTTCCGACAGGCCCGGCTACACCTTC.

The V gene is TRBV29-1, the J gene TRBJ1-1; TRBD1 matches at 8 bases. This CDR3 region has 15 residues. Germline loops: CDR1 SQVTM, CDR2 ANQGSEA. Unmatched junction bases numbered 6, after V lost 0 bases and J lost 3 bases. The CDR3 here is CSVEEQGALDTEAFF. The CDR3, as DNA: TGCAGCGTTGAAGAGCAGGGGGCGCTGGACACTGAAGCTTTCTTT.

The chain carries TRBV11-3 and TRBJ2-7, with D possibly matching TRBD1 (5 bases). The germline CDR1 and CDR2 sequences are SGHNT and YENEEA. Trimming took off 1 base at V and 0 bases at J, with 16 bases between the two ends. The CDR3 contains 17 residues. The DNA for the CDR3 is TGTGCCAGCAGCTTAGGGAATCAGGGTCCCGCCTCCTACGAGCAGTACTTC. This gives the protein CASSLGNQGPASYEQYF.

This chain uses TRBV7-9 with TRBJ2-3, with D possibly matching TRBD1 (6 bases). V was shortened by 1 base and J by 0 bases, with 8 bases between the two germline ends. Germline V lookup: CDR1 SEHNR, CDR2 FQNEAQ (reference sequence). The CDR3 runs 15 residues. The CDR3, as DNA: TGTGCCAGCAGCTTAGGGACAGTAAGCACAGATACGCAGTATTTT. Amino acids: CASSLGTVSTDTQYF.

This chain connects TRBV5-6 to TRBJ2-3; 7 bases line up with TRBD2. The CDR3 extends over 15 amino acids. Germline lookup yields CDR1 SGHDT and CDR2 YYEEEE. The junction had 11 bases not matched to a gene; V was cut back by 7 bases and J by 3 bases. The chain's CDR3 is CASYFGVAGTDTQYF. Here the CDR3 DNA reads TGTGCCAGCTATTTCGGGGTAGCGGGTACAGATACGCAGTATTTT.

The sample holds one count of this clone. The V and J genes are TRBV4-2 and TRBJ2-1; D might be TRBD2 (6 bases). Trimming cost V 0 bases and J 0 bases, with 15 bases left between them. The germline CDR1 and CDR2 sequences are LGHNA and YNFKEQ. The CDR3 is made up of 18 amino acids. This chain's CDR3 is CASSQDGAGTSSYNEQFF. In DNA form, the CDR3 reads TGTGCCAGCAGCCAAGATGGGGCGGGAACCTCCTCCTACAATGAGCAGTTCTTC.

J is TRBJ1-1 and V is TRBV5-4; D unresolved. V dropped 0 bases and J dropped 2 bases, with 8 bases sitting between them. CDR3 length equals 14 residues. Per germline, CDR1 SGHNT and CDR2 YYREEE (reference sequence). The CDR3 DNA is TGTGCCAGCAGCTTGGTCGGCTCAAACACTGAAGCTTTCTTT. Amino acid sequence: CASSLVGSNTEAFF.

As to this clone: This sample also contains other DNA sequences that code for the same CDR3. CDR3 amino acids: CASSYSVGGDGYTF. DNA for the CDR3: TGTGCCAGCAGTTACTCGGTAGGGGGAGATGGCTACACCTTC. The chain links TRBV6-5 to TRBJ1-2; D may be TRBD1 (6 bases). The germline gives CDR1 MNHEY, CDR2 SVGAGI. V was cut by 0 bases and J by 6 bases, with 11 bases left in between. CDR3 length: 14 amino acids.

This clone was detected once. This chain connects TRBV2 to TRBJ2-5; 11 bases align to TRBD2. The V gene end was trimmed by 7 bases and the J gene end by 5 bases; junction bases not matched to a gene: 15. The germline V gene has CDR1 SNHLY and CDR2 FYNNEI. CDR3 length: 17 amino acids. CDR3 sequence reads: CASILKRTSGPRETQYF. The CDR3 region has the DNA TGTGCCAGCATTCTTAAACGGACTAGCGGGCCGAGGGAGACCCAGTACTTC.

The V gene is TRBV2, the J gene TRBJ2-3; the D is unclear. The germline CDR1 and CDR2 sequences are SNHLY and FYNNEI. The V gene lost 6 bases and the J gene lost 8 bases, with 15 bases spanning the gap. The CDR3 runs to 13 residues. CDR3 region: CASRLQRVFTQYF. CDR3 nucleotides: TGTGCCAGCAGGCTCCAAAGGGTTTTTACGCAGTATTTT.

This clone was detected once. The chain combines TRBV3-1 (or the pseudogene TRBV3-2) with TRBJ1-1; tentatively, D is TRBD1 (5 bases). Germline V CDR1 and CDR2: LGHDT, YNNKEL (reference sequence). Between the trimmed V and J ends, which lost 1 base and 5 bases, there was a span of 11 bases. CDR3 length: 14 amino acids. CDR3 coding DNA: TGTGCCAGCAGCCAAGGGGAGGGGCGGACTGAAGCTTTCTTT. Encoded protein: CASSQGEGRTEAFF.

The rearrangement joins TRBV2 to TRBJ1-1; D is unresolved. Between the trimmed V and J ends, which lost 8 bases and 6 bases, there was a span of 13 bases. The CDR3 is made up of 12 amino acids. Per the germline V gene, CDR1 is SNHLY and CDR2 is FYNNEI. This CDR3 reads CASGAWLAEAFF. In DNA form, the CDR3 reads TGTGCCAGCGGAGCCTGGTTGGCTGAAGCTTTCTTT.

This CDR3 reads CASSFYRSTNYGYTF. CDR3 nucleotides: TGTGCCAGCAGCTTCTACCGCAGTACTAACTATGGCTACACCTTC. V and J are TRBV11-2 and TRBJ1-2, with D uncertain. Germline V gene lookup returns CDR1 SGHAT and CDR2 FQNNGV. The CDR3 sequence is 15 residues long. With 3 bases removed from V and 0 bases from J, the gap between germline ends came to 11 bases.

CDR3 DNA: TGTGCCAGCAGCTTAGGAGGACAGCCCTATGGCTACACCTTC. The encoded protein is CASSLGGQPYGYTF. The gene calls are TRBV5-6 and TRBJ1-2; possible D gene TRBD1, 6 bases. There are 14 residues in the CDR3. Germline V lookup: CDR1 SGHDT, CDR2 YYEEEE. The V gene lost 2 bases and the J gene lost 4 bases, with 12 bases spanning the gap.

The chain joins TRBV5-6 to TRBJ1-1, with unresolved D. Germline-derived CDR1 and CDR2 are SGHDT and YYEEEE. This CDR3 has 14 residues. The V end was cut by 2 bases, the J end by 2 bases, with 10 bases between. The CDR3 is CASSFGRPNTEAFF. In nucleotides, the CDR3 is TGTGCCAGCAGCTTTGGCAGACCAAACACTGAAGCTTTCTTT.

The chain links TRBV27 to TRBJ2-1; either TRBD1 or TRBD2 may supply D (6 bases each). The V gene lost 9 bases and the J gene lost 3 bases, with 12 bases spanning the gap. CDR1 is MNHEY and CDR2 is SMNVEV in the germline V gene (reference sequence). This CDR3 contains 13 residues. The CDR3, as DNA: TGTGCCAGTCAGGAGGGGGTCTACAATGAGCAGTTCTTC. It encodes CASQEGVYNEQFF.

V is TRBV5-4 and J is TRBJ2-1; no clear D. The CDR3 runs to 13 residues. CDR1 is SGHNT and CDR2 is YYREEE in the germline V gene (reference sequence). V lost 5 bases, J lost 5 bases, and 11 bases lay in between. CDR3 sequence: CASRSPGDNEQFF. The CDR3 coding sequence is TGTGCCAGCAGGTCACCTGGGGACAATGAGCAGTTCTTC.

V gene TRBV5-6 combines with J gene TRBJ1-2; D gene unclear. The CDR3 has 15 amino acids. The V end was cut by 0 bases, the J end by 5 bases, with 14 bases between. Per the germline V gene, CDR1 is SGHDT and CDR2 is YYEEEE. The CDR3 protein is CASSLVSTATYGYTF. As DNA, the CDR3 is TGTGCCAGCAGCTTGGTTAGCACGGCAACTTATGGCTACACCTTC. The entire variable domain, with the rest obtained from reference TRBV5-6 and TRBJ1-2, is as follows: DAGVTQSPTHLIKTRGQQVTLRCSPKSGHDTVSWYQQALGQGPQFIFQYYEEEERQRGNFPDRFSGHQFPNYSSELNVNALLLGDSALYLCASSLVSTATYGYTFGSGTRLTVV.

This chain joins TRBV5-1 and TRBJ1-5; possibly TRBD1 for D (6 bases). The CDR3 is made up of 14 amino acids. The germline CDR1 and CDR2 sequences are SGHRS and YFSETQ. Trimming shortened V by 2 bases and J by 5 bases, and 11 bases separated the two germline ends. As DNA, the CDR3 is TGCGCCAGCAGCTTTACAGGGTTCGATCAGCCCCAGCATTTT. It is translated as CASSFTGFDQPQHF. The whole variable domain, filled in from reference TRBV5-1 and TRBJ1-5, reads KAGVTQTPRYLIKTRGQQVTLSCSPISGHRSVSWYQQTPGQGLQFLFEYFSETQRNKGNFPGRFSGRQFSNSRSEMNVSTLELGDSALYLCASSFTGFDQPQHFGDGTRLSIL.

The chain recombines TRBV6-2 or TRBV6-3 with TRBJ1-5; D might be TRBD1 (5 bases). The V gene's germline CDR1 is MNHEY and CDR2 SVGEGT. CDR3 length equals 17 residues. Trimming pared 1 base from V and 2 bases from J, leaving 15 bases between. The CDR3 coding sequence is TGTGCCAGCAGTTACTTTCCCCAGGGAAGGGGCAATCAGCCCCAGCATTTT. This sequence encodes CASSYFPQGRGNQPQHF.

The chain combines TRBV5-1 with TRBJ2-7, with 8 bases identical to TRBD2. V was pared by 2 bases and J by 6 bases, with 7 bases of the junction left unmatched. CDR1 SGHRS and CDR2 YFSETQ come from the germline V gene. The length of the CDR3 is 14 residues. CDR3 nucleotide sequence: TGCGCCAGCAGCTTCTCGGGGGGGCCCCTCGAGCAGTACTTC. Its translation: CASSFSGGPLEQYF.

V is TRBV5-6 and J is TRBJ2-1, with 11 bases fitting TRBD2. Germline V CDR1 and CDR2: SGHDT, YYEEEE. The CDR3 loop spans 16 amino acids. J gave up 5 bases and V 4 bases, and 8 bases lay outside the gene matches. The CDR3 loop is CASSPVAGGPHNEQFF. Written as DNA, the CDR3 is TGTGCCAGCAGCCCTGTAGCGGGAGGGCCCCACAATGAGCAGTTCTTC.

The V gene is TRBV29-1, the J gene TRBJ1-1, with D perhaps TRBD1 (5 bases). The V end was cut by 3 bases, the J end by 0 bases, with 8 bases between. This CDR3 contains 13 residues. Germline CDR1 SQVTM, CDR2 ANQGSEA. The CDR3 is CSVEGQMNTEAFF. The CDR3, as DNA: TGCAGCGTTGAGGGGCAGATGAACACTGAAGCTTTCTTT. The full variable domain, with the rest looked up from reference TRBV29-1 and TRBJ1-1, is SAVISQKPSRDICQRGTSLTIQCQVDSQVTMMFWYRQQPGQSLTLIATANQGSEATYESGFVIDKFPISRPNLTFSTLTVSNMSPEDSSIYLCSVEGQMNTEAFFGQGTRLTVV.

V usage is TRBV24-1 and J usage is TRBJ2-5; perhaps TRBD2 as D (6 bases). CDR1 KGHDR and CDR2 SFDVKD come from the germline V gene. Trimming took off 9 bases at V and 4 bases at J, with 14 bases between the two ends. CDR3 length equals 13 residues. Here the CDR3 DNA reads TGTGCCACCGCCCGGGGGATGCGAGAGACCCAGTACTTC. Amino acid sequence: CATARGMRETQYF.

The chain has TRBV19 and TRBJ2-2; D is uncertain. The CDR3 has 13 amino acids. Trimming cost V 3 bases and J 2 bases, with 4 bases left between them. The germline CDR1 and CDR2 sequences are LNHDA and SQIVND (reference sequence). CDR3 bases: TGTGCCAGTAGTATGGGTAACACCGGGGAGCTGTTTTTT. Translation gives CASSMGNTGELFF. Together with reference TRBV19 and TRBJ2-2, the CDR3 gives the full variable domain: DGGITQSPKYLFRKEGQNVTLSCEQNLNHDAMYWYRQDPGQGLRLIYYSQIVNDFQKGDIAEGYSVSREKKESFPLTVTSAQKNPTAFYLCASSMGNTGELFFGEGSRLTVL.

As to this clone: This CDR3 is also generated by other DNA sequences in the sample. V and J are TRBV5-6 and TRBJ1-2; D remains ambiguous. Germline V gene data show CDR1 as SGHDT and CDR2 as YYEEEE. V was pared by 2 bases and J by 2 bases, with 7 bases between. This CDR3 spans 13 amino acids. In nucleotides, the CDR3 is TGTGCCAGCAGCTTAGCAGGAAACTATGGCTACACCTTC. Its translation: CASSLAGNYGYTF.

The chain combines TRBV10-2 with TRBJ1-1; D unresolved. Germline V CDR1 and CDR2: WSHSY, SAAADI. Trimming cost V 10 bases and J 5 bases, with 17 bases left between them. CDR3 size: 13 residues. DNA of the CDR3: TGCGCCACCTCACGGGAGCTTACTACTGAAGCTTTCTTT. Translating it yields CATSRELTTEAFF.